Below, 2 T cell receptor beta chains from the same sample are listed, as sequenced in a study of cytomegalovirus exposure and HLA in healthy donors. PCR involved 60 Vbeta and 13 Jbeta primers. Libraries were prepared by immunoSEQ multiplex PCR; TCRdb keeps only in-frame clonotypes and omits some of them. The sample has 130,000 or so clones, just under 85% seen once; the top ten hold roughly 2.1%. The specimen sequenced was PBMCs. The receptors originated from a middle-aged woman in good health and CMV-seronegative.

A note on this clone: Other DNA sequences in the sample encode the same CDR3. The rearrangement links TRBV15 to TRBJ1-1; D might be TRBD1 (6 bases). Germline V gene lookup returns CDR1 LNHNV and CDR2 YYDKDF (reference sequence). The CDR3 contains 14 residues. V was clipped by 0 bases and J by 3 bases, with 8 bases between them. CDR3 protein: CATSRDGGYTEAFF. CDR3 DNA: TGTGCCACCAGCAGAGATGGGGGCTACACTGAAGCTTTCTTT.

This chain joins TRBV13 and TRBJ1-2, with a weak D call TRBD1 (5 bases). CDR3 length: 13 amino acids. Germline CDR1 PRHDT, CDR2 FYEKMQ (reference sequence). The germline V and J ends were trimmed by 2 bases and 4 bases, with 8 bases remaining between them. The CDR3 here is CASSLTQGYGYTF. The CDR3 DNA reads TGTGCCAGCAGCTTAACGCAGGGCTATGGCTACACCTTC.